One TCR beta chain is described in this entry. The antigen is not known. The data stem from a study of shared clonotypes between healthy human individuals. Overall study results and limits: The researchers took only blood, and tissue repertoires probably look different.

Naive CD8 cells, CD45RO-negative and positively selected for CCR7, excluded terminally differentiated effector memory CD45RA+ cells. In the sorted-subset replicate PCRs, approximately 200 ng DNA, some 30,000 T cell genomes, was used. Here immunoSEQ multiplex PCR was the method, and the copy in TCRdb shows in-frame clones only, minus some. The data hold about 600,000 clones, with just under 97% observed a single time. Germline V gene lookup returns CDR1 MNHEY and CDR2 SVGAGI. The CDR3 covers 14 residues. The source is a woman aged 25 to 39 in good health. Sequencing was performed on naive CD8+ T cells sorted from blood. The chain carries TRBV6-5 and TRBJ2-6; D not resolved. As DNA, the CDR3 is TGTGCGGTCGCGGCCTTCTCTGGGGCCAACGTCCTGACTTTC. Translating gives CAVAAFSGANVLTF.